The 20 T cell receptor beta chains given below trace back to one sample, sequenced in a study of prognosis after radiotherapy for stage I lung cancer (dated by TCRdb to the early 2020s). The run used an Illumina HiSeq 3000. The TCR beta CDR3 region was amplified from genomic DNA by two rounds of multiplex PCR. The first PCR round used primers specific to each TRBV and TRBJ gene, and the primer sequences were filed in Chinese patent CN105087789A. TCRdb reanalyzed the raw reads on its own, using fastp at Q25 for trimming and MiXCR for clone calling, and kept in-frame beta chains. When rows share a CDR3 protein, they turn into one entry using the most common DNA and genes. Recorded for this sample are 50,000 or so distinct CDR3 sequences; under 45% of them occurred a single time. The top ten clones comprise 9.2% of the sample. This specimen was PBMCs, taken before or after stereotactic body radiation therapy (not recorded which). Every receptor here comes from a donor aged 50 or older with non-small cell lung cancer.

This clonotype was seen ten or more times. The J gene is TRBJ2-5, the V gene TRBV20-1; weak D call: TRBD1 (6 bases). CDR1 and CDR2 (germline): DFQATT, SNEGSKA (reference sequence). The CDR3 loop spans 14 amino acids. V was shortened by 5 bases and J by 3 bases, with 16 bases between the two germline ends. The CDR3: CSAQPGQLKETQYF. The CDR3 DNA follows: TGCAGTGCTCAACCGGGACAATTAAAAGAGACCCAGTACTTC.

This clonotype was counted at least ten times. The rearrangement uses TRBV7-2 and TRBJ1-6; the D is unclear. The germline V gene has CDR1 SGHTA and CDR2 FQGNSA. Trimming cost V 5 bases and J 0 bases, with 5 bases left between them. CDR3 length: 14 residues. This CDR3 reads CASSPSSYNSPLHF. In DNA form, the CDR3 reads TGTGCCAGCAGCCCGAGCTCCTATAATTCACCCCTCCACTTT. Using reference TRBV7-2 and TRBJ1-6 for the parts outside the CDR3, the full variable domain is GAGVSQSPSNKVTEKGKDVELRCDPISGHTALYWYRQSLGQGLEFLIYFQGNSAPDKSGLPSDRFSAERTGGSVSTLTIQRTQQEDSAVYLCASSPSSYNSPLHFGNGTRLTVT.

In regard to this clonotype: A read error is likely, as this CDR3 ends without the conserved phenylalanine or tryptophan. V usage is TRBV5-1 and J usage is TRBJ1-2, with D maybe TRBD1 (6 bases). The CDR3 contains 14 residues. Germline assignment: CDR1 SGHRS and CDR2 YFSETQ. CDR3 region: CASSPTQGNYGYTL. The CDR3 region has the DNA TGCGCCAGCAGCCCGACCCAGGGGAACTATGGATACACCTTA.

The sample holds many counts of this clonotype. The chain employs TRBV7-3 and TRBJ2-1, with TRBD2 identical over 11 bases. The junction had 2 bases not matched to a gene; V was cut back by 6 bases and J by 1 base. In germline, CDR1 is SGHTA, CDR2 FQGTGA. CDR3 length equals 15 residues. DNA for the CDR3: TGTGCCAGCAGGATAGCGGGAGGGTCCTACAATGAGCAGTTCTTC. This encodes CASRIAGGSYNEQFF.

This clonotype was recorded at least ten times. V gene TRBV2 combines with J gene TRBJ2-5, with 12 bases lining up with TRBD2. Trimming took 4 bases from V and 4 from J; bases not matched to a gene: 4. Germline CDR1 and CDR2: SNHLY and FYNNEI. This CDR3 spans 15 amino acids. The CDR3 sequence: CASSVTSGRAETQYF. CDR3 in DNA: TGTGCCAGCAGTGTGACTAGCGGGAGAGCAGAGACCCAGTACTTC.

This clonotype was seen many times. The genes are TRBV9 and TRBJ2-2; D ambiguous. Per the germline V gene, CDR1 is SGDLS and CDR2 is YYNGEE. The CDR3 covers 12 residues. The V end was cut by 2 bases, the J end by 8 bases, with 7 bases between. This CDR3 is CASSVFSGELFF. As DNA, the CDR3 is TGTGCCAGCAGCGTCTTTTCTGGGGAGCTGTTTTTT. Full variable domain (rest looked up from reference TRBV9 and TRBJ2-2): DSGVTQTPKHLITATGQRVTLRCSPRSGDLSVYWYQQSLDQGLQFLIQYYNGEERAKGNILERFSAQQFPDLHSELNLSSLELGDSALYFCASSVFSGELFFGEGSRLTVL.

This clonotype has a count of ten or more. The CDR3 here is CASSEGGSRTDTQYF. The CDR3 DNA reads as TGTGCCAGCAGTGAGGGAGGGTCTCGCACAGATACGCAGTATTTT. The chain joins TRBV6-1 to TRBJ2-3, with TRBD2 identical over 7 bases. The junction had 4 bases not matched to a gene; V was cut back by 3 bases and J by 1 base. This CDR3 has 15 amino acids. The V gene's germline CDR1 is MNHNS and CDR2 SASEGT.

Comments on this clonotype: This likely stems from a read error, as it lies one base from a far larger clone. The rearrangement uses TRBV7-9 and TRBJ2-1, with D perhaps matching TRBD2 (6 bases). From germline, CDR1 is SEHNR and CDR2 FQNEAQ (reference sequence). Trimming pared 1 base from V and 7 bases from J, leaving 17 bases between. CDR3 size: 16 residues. This chain's CDR3 is CASSLVSGPFQNEQFF. The CDR3 DNA sequence: TGTGCCAGCAGCTTAGTTAGCGGCCCCTTCCAGAATGAGCAGTTCTTC.

This clonotype was seen at least ten times. The chain recombines TRBV12-3 or TRBV12-4 with TRBJ1-6, with D possibly TRBD1 on 5 matching bases. The CDR3 is 13 residues long. Trimming pared 5 bases from V and 7 bases from J, leaving 9 bases between. The CDR3 nucleotides are TGTGCCAGCAGTGGGGGAACGAATTCACCCCTCCACTTT. The encoded protein is CASSGGTNSPLHF.

This clonotype was counted many times. J is TRBJ2-3 and V is TRBV4-2, with a tentative D call TRBD2 (6 bases). Germline-derived CDR1 and CDR2 are LGHNA and YNFKEQ. The V gene lost 1 base and the J gene lost 1 base, with 12 bases spanning the gap. CDR3 length: 16 residues. This CDR3 reads CASSQGPGDGTDTQYF. CDR3 DNA sequence: TGTGCCAGCAGCCAAGGTCCGGGAGACGGCACAGATACGCAGTATTTT.

This clonotype has ten or more counts. The rearrangement joins TRBV18 to TRBJ1-1, with 12 bases fitting TRBD1. From germline, CDR1 is KGHSH and CDR2 LQKENI. The CDR3 contains 18 residues. The J segment lost 6 bases and the V segment lost 1 base, leaving 12 bases of the junction unmatched. The CDR3 nucleotides are TGTGCCAGCTCACCACTTATTCCCGGGACAGGGGGCTTTGCTGAAGCTTTCTTT. It yields the protein CASSPLIPGTGGFAEAFF.

This clonotype turned up a few times. The J gene is TRBJ2-5, the V gene TRBV27; D may correspond to TRBD1 or TRBD2 (5 bases each). The CDR3 is made up of 15 amino acids. The V and J ends lost 1 base and 7 bases respectively, with 16 bases between them. CDR1 MNHEY and CDR2 SMNVEV come from the germline V gene (reference sequence). The CDR3 bases are TGTGCCAGCAGTTTATACTCTACAGGAGGTATGACCCAGTACTTC. Translation gives CASSLYSTGGMTQYF.

The rearrangement links TRBV27 to TRBJ1-6, with D unclear. This CDR3 is built from 13 residues. V was shortened by 6 bases and J by 8 bases, with 11 bases between the two germline ends. Germline lookup yields CDR1 MNHEY and CDR2 SMNVEV (reference sequence). CDR3 sequence (DNA): TGTGCCAGCAGCCCGTTTGGGGATTCACCCCTCCACTTT. This sequence encodes CASSPFGDSPLHF.

The CDR3: CASSLSGAGETEAFF. The CDR3, as DNA: TGCGCCAGCAGCTTATCCGGGGCAGGGGAAACTGAAGCTTTCTTT. V and J are TRBV5-1 and TRBJ1-1, with a weak D call TRBD1 (6 bases). The CDR3 runs 15 residues. Germline V CDR1 and CDR2: SGHRS, YFSETQ. V gave up 2 bases and J gave up 5 bases, with 16 bases separating them.

To note about this clonotype: Germline and junction disagree at one end, which may indicate a read error. The chain uses TRBV2 and TRBJ2-1; 7 positions agree with TRBD1. Germline V gives CDR1 SNHLY, CDR2 FYNNEI. There are 13 residues in the CDR3. CDR3: CASSGRGQGEQLF. The CDR3 DNA reads as TGTGCCAGCAGTGGAAGGGGGCAGGGTGAGCAGTTATTC.

This clonotype was seen at least ten times. The CDR3: CASSQQGRLVGAKNIQYF. In DNA form, the CDR3 reads TGCGCCAGCAGCCAACAAGGACGGTTGGTGGGGGCCAAAAACATTCAGTACTTC. The V and J genes are TRBV4-1 and TRBJ2-4; no clear D. Looked up from germline, CDR1 is MGHRA and CDR2 is YSYEKL. V lost 2 bases, J lost 1 base, and 18 bases lay in between. CDR3 length: 18 amino acids.

There are many counts of this clonotype. At one end the junction does not follow the germline gene, possibly because of a read error. The chain links TRBV12-3 or TRBV12-4 to TRBJ1-3; D gene unclear. This CDR3 spans 10 amino acids. CDR3 residues: CASSFSLDAF. The DNA of the CDR3 is TGTGCCAGCAGTTTCTCTTTGGACGCTTTT.

Turning to this clonotype: A read error may be the cause here, since a much bigger clone is one base away. This chain uses TRBV2 with TRBJ1-1; no clear D. Germline V gene data show CDR1 as SNHLY and CDR2 as FYNNEI. The length of the CDR3 is 11 residues. The chain's CDR3 is CAIRTVTGAFF. In DNA, the CDR3 is TGTGCCATTCGGACGGTTACTGGAGCTTTCTTT.

This clonotype was observed at least ten times. The chain employs TRBV6-1 and TRBJ2-3; maybe TRBD1 (5 bases). Per the germline V gene, CDR1 is MNHNS and CDR2 is SASEGT. Between the trimmed V and J ends, which lost 1 base and 4 bases, there was a span of 9 bases. This CDR3 is 14 amino acids long. The CDR3 bases are TGTGCCAGCAGTGAAGTGGGGCCGCCAGATACGCAGTATTTT. This gives the protein CASSEVGPPDTQYF.

By sample fraction, this clonotype is medium-sized. J is TRBJ1-1 and V is TRBV20-1; unclear D gene. Trimming cost V 5 bases and J 3 bases, with 13 bases left between them. This CDR3 is built from 13 residues. Germline V lookup: CDR1 DFQATT, CDR2 SNEGSKA (reference sequence). The CDR3 nucleotides are TGCAGTGCTCCCGGGTCCCGAGACACTGAAGCTTTCTTT. The encoded protein is CSAPGSRDTEAFF.